The 20 T cell receptor beta chains below come from one sample, sequenced in a study of cytomegalovirus exposure and HLA in healthy donors. The study ran its PCR with 60 Vbeta and 13 Jbeta primers. The method was immunoSEQ multiplex PCR; TCRdb's version includes in-frame clones alone and lacks a portion of them. The sample holds 100,000 to 150,000 clones, approximately 82% seen once. The sequencing sample was made of PBMCs. The receptors come from a man aged 50-60 years in good health and CMV-seronegative.

This clone occurred once. The chain joins TRBV7-9 to TRBJ1-2; TRBD1 is a possible D gene (6 bases). Trimming removed 1 base from V and 8 bases from J, with 14 bases in between. The CDR3 has 14 residues. From germline, CDR1 is SEHNR and CDR2 FQNEAQ (reference sequence). The CDR3 DNA reads TGTGCCAGCAGCTTAGTGTCAGGGGACGGCGGCTACACCTTC. It is translated as CASSLVSGDGGYTF.

The chain uses TRBV9 and TRBJ2-1, with 9 bases aligning to TRBD1. With 4 bases clipped from V and 6 bases from J, the junction kept 11 bases outside the gene matches. The CDR3 totals 16 residues. Germline assignment: CDR1 SGDLS and CDR2 YYNGEE. In DNA form, the CDR3 reads TGTGCCAGCAGCCCACAACCGGGACAGGGTCGCAATGAGCAGTTCTTC. This gives the protein CASSPQPGQGRNEQFF.

The chain has TRBV4-2 and TRBJ2-7, with 10 bases that match TRBD1. V trimming: 1 base; J trimming: 5 bases; junction bases outside the gene matches: 11. This CDR3 has 17 residues. Per the germline V gene, CDR1 is LGHNA and CDR2 is YNFKEQ. CDR3 in DNA: TGTGCCAGCAGCCAAGTTTCTAGGGGGACAGGGGCGAACGAGCAGTACTTC. Protein: CASSQVSRGTGANEQYF.

The rearrangement joins TRBV5-4 to TRBJ1-1; tentatively, D is TRBD1 (5 bases). The CDR3 length is 12 residues. Germline CDR1 reads SGHNT; CDR2 reads YYREEE (reference sequence). The V and J ends lost 0 bases and 11 bases respectively, with 11 bases between them. CDR3 region: CASSLVGGSAFF. CDR3 sequence (DNA): TGTGCCAGCAGCTTGGTCGGGGGTTCGGCTTTCTTT.

The sample holds a few counts of this clone. This chain connects TRBV16 to TRBJ1-6; TRBD1 might be the D (6 bases). The CDR3 has 16 amino acids. Trimming took off 5 bases at V and 7 bases at J, with 18 bases between the two ends. Germline V gene sequence: CDR1 KGHSY, CDR2 FQNENV. The CDR3 DNA is TGTGCCAGCAGCATGGACAGACCTGTCGGGAATTCACCCCTCCACTTT. Its protein is CASSMDRPVGNSPLHF.

A word on this clone: One end of the junction varies from germline; a read error may be responsible. The chain employs TRBV19 and TRBJ1-2; D is unclear. The CDR3 extends over 11 amino acids. CDR1 and CDR2 (germline): LNHDA, SQIVND (reference sequence). The CDR3 nucleotides are TGTGCCAGTAGTATCCGGGATTCGCCAATCTTC. It translates to CASSIRDSPIF. Full variable domain (outside the CDR3, taken from reference TRBV19 and TRBJ1-2): DGGITQSPKYLFRKEGQNVTLSCEQNLNHDAMYWYRQDPGQGLRLIYYSQIVNDFQKGDIAEGYSVSREKKESFPLTVTSAQKNPTAFYLCASSIRDSPIFGSGTRLTVV.

The chain couples TRBV7-9 to TRBJ2-1, with TRBD2 matching 9 bases. CDR1 and CDR2 from the germline V gene are SEHNR and FQNEAQ (reference sequence). The CDR3 totals 16 residues. V shed 6 bases and J 2 bases; nucleotides not matched to a gene: 8. This CDR3 is CASRKGGGGAYNEQFF. The DNA of the CDR3 is TGTGCCAGCAGGAAGGGGGGCGGGGGGGCCTACAATGAGCAGTTCTTC. Together with reference TRBV7-9 and TRBJ2-1, the CDR3 gives the full variable domain: DTGVSQNPRHKITKRGQNVTFRCDPISEHNRLYWYRQTLGQGPEFLTYFQNEAQLEKSRLLSDRFSAERPKGSFSTLEIQRTEQGDSAMYLCASRKGGGGAYNEQFFGPGTRLTVL.

J is TRBJ1-2 and V is TRBV7-2; D possibly corresponds to TRBD1 (5 bases). CDR1 is SGHTA, CDR2 FQGNSA, per germline. The CDR3 length is 15 residues. V dropped 0 bases and J dropped 0 bases, with 8 bases sitting between them. CDR3 protein: CASSLAQVANYGYTF. DNA for the CDR3: TGTGCCAGCAGCTTAGCACAGGTTGCTAACTATGGCTACACCTTC.

The chain has TRBV6-4 and TRBJ1-6, with 8 bases aligning to TRBD1. V was clipped by 8 bases and J by 10 bases; unmatched bases: 4. The CDR3 has 12 residues. Per germline, CDR1 MRHNA and CDR2 SNTAGT. Here the CDR3 DNA reads TGTGCCAGCGGACAGGGCAACTCACCCCTCCACTTT. It is translated as CASGQGNSPLHF.

The J gene is TRBJ2-7, the V gene TRBV28; the match to TRBD1 covers 8 bases. The CDR3 has 13 amino acids. From germline, CDR1 is MDHEN and CDR2 SYDVKM. V trimming: 8 bases; J trimming: 6 bases; junction bases outside the gene matches: 9. The DNA for the CDR3 is TGTGCCAGCGGGGACAGGTCTACCCTCGAGCAGTACTTC. Translated, it gives CASGDRSTLEQYF.

The rearrangement links TRBV18 to TRBJ1-5; possibly TRBD1 for D (6 bases). CDR1 KGHSH and CDR2 LQKENI come from the germline V gene. V was pared by 3 bases and J by 6 bases, with 15 bases between. The CDR3 extends over 15 amino acids. The CDR3 DNA reads as TGTGCCAGCTCACCCCCGGGGGGGCCGGTTCAGCCCCAGCATTTT. Amino acid sequence: CASSPPGGPVQPQHF.

The CDR3 reads CASSPGQGLGETQYF. The DNA for the CDR3 is TGTGCCAGCAGTCCGGGACAGGGGCTGGGAGAGACCCAGTACTTC. The V and J genes are TRBV2 and TRBJ2-5; 10 nucleotides agree with TRBD1. The length of the CDR3 is 15 residues. The trim removed 5 bases at V and 4 bases at J, leaving 7 bases unmatched. CDR1 and CDR2 from the germline V gene are SNHLY and FYNNEI.

The DNA of the CDR3 is TGCGCCAGCAAGGATGGGGGGGCCGGGGATACGCAGTATTTT. Translated, it gives CASKDGGAGDTQYF. V is TRBV5-1 and J is TRBJ2-3; D possibly corresponds to TRBD2 (7 bases). Trimming removed 6 bases from V and 6 bases from J, with 17 bases in between. The CDR3 contains 14 residues. Germline lookup yields CDR1 SGHRS and CDR2 YFSETQ.

This clone showed up just once. The chain uses TRBV6-1 and TRBJ1-4, with D maybe TRBD1 (6 bases). This CDR3 is 14 amino acids long. The V gene lost 5 bases and the J gene lost 3 bases, with 10 bases spanning the gap. Germline V gene lookup returns CDR1 MNHNS and CDR2 SASEGT. The CDR3 protein is CASSTGLSNEKLFF. The CDR3 DNA reads as TGTGCCAGCAGTACAGGGCTGTCTAATGAAAAACTGTTTTTT.

The rearrangement uses TRBV2 and TRBJ2-4; 10 nucleotides agree with TRBD1. With V trimmed by 3 bases and J by 0 bases, 2 bases remained unmatched. CDR1 SNHLY and CDR2 FYNNEI come from the germline V gene. The CDR3 totals 16 residues. In DNA, the CDR3 is TGTGCCAGCAGTGACGGACAGGGGGTAGCCAAAAACATTCAGTACTTC. Protein: CASSDGQGVAKNIQYF.

The J gene is TRBJ2-7, the V gene TRBV5-4, with D possibly being TRBD2 (5 bases). The V end lost 4 bases, the J end lost 3 bases, and 14 bases lay between the germline ends. Germline assignment: CDR1 SGHNT and CDR2 YYREEE (reference sequence). The CDR3 length is 14 residues. This CDR3 reads CASSPFRGSYEQYF. The DNA of the CDR3 is TGTGCCAGCAGCCCCTTTCGGGGTAGCTACGAGCAGTACTTC.

A few counts support this clone. J is TRBJ2-1 and V is TRBV5-1, with D possibly TRBD2 on 5 matching bases. With 4 bases removed from V and 6 bases from J, the gap between germline ends came to 8 bases. CDR3 length: 12 residues. CDR1 SGHRS and CDR2 YFSETQ come from the germline V gene. Here the CDR3 reads CASSLEGNEQFF. The CDR3, as DNA: TGCGCCAGCAGCCTAGAGGGCAATGAGCAGTTCTTC.

This clone was observed a few times. CDR3 amino acids: CASRDYHIYNEQFF. The CDR3 DNA follows: TGTGCCAGTCGGGACTACCACATTTACAATGAGCAGTTCTTC. The chain is built from TRBV5-5 and TRBJ2-1, with 7 bases identical to TRBD2. CDR1 is SGHKS and CDR2 is YYEKEE in the germline V gene (reference sequence). V shed 8 bases and J 4 bases; nucleotides not matched to a gene: 9. CDR3 size: 14 residues.

The V gene is TRBV7-2, the J gene TRBJ1-2; 7 bases are a match to TRBD1. This CDR3 spans 14 amino acids. The germline V gene encodes CDR1 SGHTA and CDR2 FQGNSA. V shed 0 bases, J shed 3 bases, and the junction held 1 base outside the gene matches. The CDR3 nucleotides read TGTGCCAGCAGCTTAGCAGGGACAGACTATGGCTACACCTTC. Residues: CASSLAGTDYGYTF.

The chain is built from TRBV5-6 and TRBJ1-5; D is possibly TRBD1 (5 bases). Germline CDR1 is SGHDT and CDR2 is YYEEEE. The CDR3 length is 15 residues. The V gene lost 2 bases and the J gene lost 3 bases, with 12 bases spanning the gap. This chain's CDR3 is CASSFGTGINQPQHF. Here the CDR3 DNA reads TGTGCCAGCAGCTTTGGAACAGGCATCAATCAGCCCCAGCATTTT.